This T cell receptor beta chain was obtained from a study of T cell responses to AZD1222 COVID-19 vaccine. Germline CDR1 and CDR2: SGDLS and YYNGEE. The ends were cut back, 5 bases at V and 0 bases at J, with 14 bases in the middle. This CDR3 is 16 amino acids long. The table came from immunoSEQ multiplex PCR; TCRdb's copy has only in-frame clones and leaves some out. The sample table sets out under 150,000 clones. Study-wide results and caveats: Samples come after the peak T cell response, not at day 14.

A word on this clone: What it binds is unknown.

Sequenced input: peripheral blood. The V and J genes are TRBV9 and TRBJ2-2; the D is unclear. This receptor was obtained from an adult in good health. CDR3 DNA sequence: TGTGCCAGCAGTCCGGACCTTGCAACGAACACCGGGGAGCTGTTTTTT. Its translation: CASSPDLATNTGELFF.